This T cell receptor (beta chain) originates from a study of shared clonotypes between healthy human individuals. Assay: immunoSEQ multiplex PCR; the TCRdb copy retains only in-frame clones and omits some. The table records some 2.4 million clones, 93% of them present only once. A note on this clone: The sample contains more than one DNA sequence encoding this CDR3.

Germline V gene lookup returns CDR1 SGHNT and CDR2 YYREEE (reference sequence). The CDR3 spans 13 residues. Trimming took off 0 bases at V and 5 bases at J, with 8 bases between the two ends. The sample was naive CD4+ T cells from PBMCs. The subset is: CD45RA+ positively selected. The chain recombines TRBV5-4 with TRBJ2-5; tentatively, D is TRBD1 (6 bases). The sequence derives from a man aged 18-30 years in good health. Some clones in this sample may be carry-over from other donors' samples. DNA of the CDR3: TGTGCCAGCAGCTTGGGGCAGGGGGAGACCCAGTACTTC. Translation gives CASSLGQGETQYF.